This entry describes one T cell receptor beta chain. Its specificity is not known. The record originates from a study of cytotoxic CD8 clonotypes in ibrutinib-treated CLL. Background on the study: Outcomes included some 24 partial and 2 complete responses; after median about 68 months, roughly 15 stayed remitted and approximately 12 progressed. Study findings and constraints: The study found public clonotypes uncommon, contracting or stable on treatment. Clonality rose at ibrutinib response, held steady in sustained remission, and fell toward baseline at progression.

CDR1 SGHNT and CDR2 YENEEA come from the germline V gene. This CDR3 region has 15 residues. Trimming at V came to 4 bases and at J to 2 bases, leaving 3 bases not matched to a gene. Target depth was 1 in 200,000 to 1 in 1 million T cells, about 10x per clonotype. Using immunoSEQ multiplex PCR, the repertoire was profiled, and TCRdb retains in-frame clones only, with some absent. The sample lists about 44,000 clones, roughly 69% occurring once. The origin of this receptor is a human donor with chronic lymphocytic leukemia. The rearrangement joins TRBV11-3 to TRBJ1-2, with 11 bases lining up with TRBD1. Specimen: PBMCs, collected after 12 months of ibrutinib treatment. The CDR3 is CASSSGQGGNYGYTF. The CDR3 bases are TGTGCCAGCAGCTCGGGACAGGGGGGGAACTATGGCTACACCTTC.